This is a list of T cell receptor beta chains from one sample in a study of blood T cell repertoires in COVID-19. Sequencing was performed with immunoSEQ multiplex PCR; in TCRdb, only in-frame clones are kept and a portion is missing. Of about 180,000 clones listed, about 86% are singletons. Sample: peripheral blood. These receptors were obtained from a man aged 45-60 years with active or convalescent COVID-19. Each CDR3 is given with its conserved first and last residue. The D gene is left open where the match is weak. Clone sizes are given selectively: once, few, many, or a class where the clone is expanded.

j_call clone_size d_call v_call cdr3_aa cdr3_nt
TRBJ2-2 - - TRBV4-3 CASSQDQGSTGELFF TGCGCCAGCAGCCAAGATCAGGGATCGACCGGGGAGCTGTTTTTT
TRBJ1-5 - TRBD1 TRBV10-3 CAISESGQGVQPQHF TGTGCCATCAGTGAGTCCGGACAGGGGGTCCAGCCCCAGCATTTT
TRBJ2-7 - TRBD1 TRBV28 CASRRGTGGKYEQYF TGTGCCAGCAGACGAGGGACAGGGGGGAAGTACGAGCAGTACTTC
TRBJ1-1 - - TRBV7-9 CASSPLLTRNTEAFF TGTGCCAGCAGCCCTCTTTTAACAAGGAACACTGAAGCTTTCTTT
TRBJ2-7 few - TRBV18 CASSPSGDHEQYF TGTGCCAGCTCACCATCGGGTGATCACGAGCAGTACTTC
TRBJ1-2 - TRBD1 TRBV7-3 CASSLSGQGYFISRYTF TGTGCCAGCAGCTTATCCGGACAGGGATACTTTATATCCCGCTACACCTTC
TRBJ1-2 few - TRBV6-5 CASSDRVLYGYTF TGTGCCAGCAGCGACCGGGTTCTATATGGCTACACCTTC
TRBJ1-2 - - TRBV18 CASSDTNYGYTF TGTGCCAGCTCAGACACTAACTATGGCTACACCTTC
TRBJ2-2 once TRBD1 TRBV5-4 CASSDGQAYTGELFF TGTGCCAGCAGCGACGGACAGGCCTACACCGGGGAGCTGTTTTTT
TRBJ1-3 - - TRBV19 CASSGAVYGSSGNTIYF TGTGCCAGTAGTGGAGCCGTTTACGGATCCTCTGGAAACACCATATATTTT
TRBJ2-2 - - TRBV19 CASSMGAANTGELFF TGTGCCAGTAGTATGGGGGCAGCGAACACCGGGGAGCTGTTTTTT
TRBJ1-3 - - TRBV5-1 CASSSGFGNTIYF TGCGCCAGCAGCTCGGGGTTTGGAAACACCATATATTTT
TRBJ1-6 - - TRBV3-1/TRBV3-2 CASSQGSGIMGSPLHF TGTGCCAGCAGCCAAGGTTCAGGGATCATGGGTTCACCCCTCCACTTT
TRBJ1-4 once TRBD1 TRBV4-1 CASSQEGGQGVMLFF TGCGCCAGCAGCCAAGAGGGGGGACAGGGGGTGATGCTGTTTTTT
TRBJ1-4 - TRBD1 TRBV5-6 CASQGGAEKLFF TGTGCATCGCAGGGGGGAGCTGAAAAACTGTTTTTT
TRBJ2-5 - - TRBV7-7 CASSPKRTIQAQETQYF TGTGCCAGCAGCCCTAAGAGGACTATCCAGGCCCAAGAGACCCAGTACTTC
TRBJ1-6 - - TRBV12-3/TRBV12-4 CASSLTGGSPLHF TGTGCCAGCAGTTTGACCGGGGGGTCACCCCTCCACTTT
TRBJ2-2 - - TRBV5-1 CASSPGHWEDTGELFF TGCGCCAGCAGCCCTGGACACTGGGAGGACACCGGGGAGCTGTTTTTT
TRBJ1-1 - TRBD1 TRBV10-3 CAISATGGRTEAFF TGTGCCATCAGTGCCACAGGGGGGAGGACTGAAGCTTTCTTT
TRBJ2-3 - - TRBV5-1 CASSSGHSSTDTQYF TGCGCCAGCAGCTCCGGACACTCTAGCACAGATACGCAGTATTTT
TRBJ1-1 - TRBD1 TRBV7-9 CAGGDRVNTEAFF TGTGCCGGAGGTGACAGGGTGAACACTGAAGCTTTCTTT